These T cell receptor beta chains were read from a single sample in a study of radiation and T cells in renal cell carcinoma. Libraries were prepared by immunoSEQ multiplex PCR; TCRdb keeps only in-frame clonotypes and omits some of them. The table lists fewer than 85,000 clones, nearly 90% of them singletons. The sequences come from blood, collected from a patient whose treatment included radiotherapy and nephrectomy. These receptors were taken from a woman in her 70s with renal cell carcinoma. CDR3s include the opening cysteine and the closing phenylalanine or tryptophan. D genes are given only for firm matches. Not all rows give a size; the values are once, few, many and, for expanded clones, a class.

CDR3: CASSDKGARSGANVLTF
DNA: TGCGCCAGCAGTGACAAGGGTGCCCGCTCTGGGGCCAACGTCCTGACTTTC
V: TRBV10-1
J: TRBJ2-6
D: -
size: -

CDR3: CASSPITGTDSNQPQHF
DNA: TGTGCCAGTAGTCCGATTACCGGGACAGATAGCAATCAGCCCCAGCATTTT
V: TRBV19
J: TRBJ1-5
D: TRBD1
size: -

CDR3: CASSSGQGNQPQHF
DNA: TGTGCCAGCAGCTCCGGACAGGGGAATCAGCCCCAGCATTTT
V: TRBV7-9
J: TRBJ1-5
D: TRBD1
size: -

CDR3: CASSLGSGTESYEQYF
DNA: TGTGCCAGCAGCTTAGGCTCCGGGACAGAGTCCTACGAGCAGTACTTC
V: TRBV7-9
J: TRBJ2-7
D: TRBD1
size: -

CDR3: CASSPDRGSYNEQFF
DNA: TGTGCCAGCAGCCCGGACAGGGGCTCCTACAATGAGCAGTTCTTC
V: TRBV7-9
J: TRBJ2-1
D: TRBD1
size: once

CDR3: CASYRDRGNTEAFF
DNA: TGTGCCAGCTACCGGGACAGGGGGAACACTGAAGCTTTCTTT
V: TRBV5-4
J: TRBJ1-1
D: TRBD1
size: -

CDR3: CASSLTRTNYGYTF
DNA: TGCGCCAGCAGCTTAACCCGGACTAACTATGGCTACACCTTC
V: TRBV5-1
J: TRBJ1-2
D: -
size: -

CDR3: CASSQPDRGQDGQPQHF
DNA: TGCGCCAGCAGCCAACCTGACAGGGGGCAAGACGGTCAGCCCCAGCATTTT
V: TRBV4-1
J: TRBJ1-5
D: TRBD1
size: -

CDR3: CASSLRDRVSDTQYF
DNA: TGTGCCAGCAGCTTACGAGACAGGGTCTCAGATACGCAGTATTTT
V: TRBV7-8
J: TRBJ2-3
D: TRBD1
size: -

CDR3: CASRSPGLAGGLYNEQFF
DNA: TGTGCCAGCAGATCTCCGGGACTAGCGGGGGGGTTATACAATGAGCAGTTCTTC
V: TRBV28
J: TRBJ2-1
D: TRBD2
size: -

CDR3: CASSFPDYSGNEQFF
DNA: TGTGCCAGCAGTTTCCCGGACTACTCAGGCAATGAGCAGTTCTTC
V: TRBV28
J: TRBJ2-1
D: -
size: -

CDR3: CASSPGAMSYEQYF
DNA: TGTGCCAGCAGCCCAGGGGCGATGTCCTACGAGCAGTACTTC
V: TRBV27
J: TRBJ2-7
D: -
size: -

CDR3: CASKYYEQYF
DNA: TGTGCCAGCAAATACTACGAGCAGTACTTC
V: TRBV6-1
J: TRBJ2-7
D: -
size: -

CDR3: CASSLGLTNTGELFF
DNA: TGCGCCAGCAGCTTGGGGCTTACGAACACCGGGGAGCTGTTTTTT
V: TRBV5-1
J: TRBJ2-2
D: -
size: -

CDR3: CASSEGGVVGDSPLHF
DNA: TGTGCCAGCAGCGAAGGGGGAGTAGTAGGGGATTCACCCCTCCACTTT
V: TRBV9
J: TRBJ1-6
D: -
size: -

CDR3: CASSRGGQGVYEQYF
DNA: TGTGCCAGCAGCCGGGGGGGACAGGGCGTCTACGAGCAGTACTTC
V: TRBV14
J: TRBJ2-7
D: TRBD1
size: -

CDR3: CAASAGAYEQYF
DNA: TGTGCCGCCTCAGCGGGGGCTTACGAGCAGTACTTC
V: TRBV6-5
J: TRBJ2-7
D: TRBD2
size: -

CDR3: CASSIGSSNYGYTF
DNA: TGTGCCAGTAGTATTGGCAGCTCCAACTATGGCTACACCTTC
V: TRBV19
J: TRBJ1-2
D: -
size: -

CDR3: CASSPNRGGNQPQHF
DNA: TGTGCCAGCTCACCGAACAGGGGTGGCAATCAGCCCCAGCATTTT
V: TRBV18
J: TRBJ1-5
D: TRBD1
size: -

CDR3: CATDREQGWNTGELFF
DNA: TGTGCCACCGACCGTGAACAGGGGTGGAACACCGGGGAGCTGTTTTTT
V: TRBV21-1
J: TRBJ2-2
D: -
size: -

CDR3: CASSSQGASNTEAFF
DNA: TGCGCCAGCAGCTCTCAGGGGGCATCGAACACTGAAGCTTTCTTT
V: TRBV5-1
J: TRBJ1-1
D: TRBD1
size: once

CDR3: CASSYGGKSNQPQHF
DNA: TGTGCCAGCAGTTACGGCGGAAAAAGCAATCAGCCCCAGCATTTT
V: TRBV6-5
J: TRBJ1-5
D: -
size: once

CDR3: CASSVGTGRVNTEAFF
DNA: TGCGCCAGCAGTGTCGGGACAGGGCGAGTGAACACTGAAGCTTTCTTT
V: TRBV10-1
J: TRBJ1-1
D: TRBD1
size: once

CDR3: CASSGGGRDTEAFF
DNA: TGTGCCAGCAGCGGGGGAGGAAGAGACACTGAAGCTTTCTTT
V: TRBV9
J: TRBJ1-1
D: -
size: -

CDR3: CASTQNRLSGNTIYF
DNA: TGTGCCAGCACCCAAAACAGACTCTCTGGAAACACCATATATTTT
V: TRBV5-6
J: TRBJ1-3
D: -
size: -

CDR3: CASSFTGRAETQYF
DNA: TGTGCCAGCAGCTTCACAGGGAGGGCAGAGACCCAGTACTTC
V: TRBV7-2
J: TRBJ2-5
D: -
size: -

CDR3: CASSSGQQETQYF
DNA: TGCGCCAGCAGCTCAGGACAGCAAGAGACCCAGTACTTC
V: TRBV5-1
J: TRBJ2-5
D: -
size: -

CDR3: CAISVGVAKNIQYF
DNA: TGTGCCATCAGTGTCGGGGTAGCCAAAAACATTCAGTACTTC
V: TRBV10-3
J: TRBJ2-4
D: -
size: -

CDR3: CASDRSMGGSYNEQFF
DNA: TGCGCCAGCGATCGGTCGATGGGAGGGTCCTACAATGAGCAGTTCTTC
V: TRBV5-1
J: TRBJ2-1
D: TRBD2
size: -

CDR3: CASSSLSGASTDTQYF
DNA: TGTGCCAGCAGTTCACTTAGCGGGGCCAGCACAGATACGCAGTATTTT
V: TRBV6-4
J: TRBJ2-3
D: TRBD2
size: -

CDR3: CASSVWGDSKQPQHF
DNA: TGTGCCAGCAGTGTTTGGGGGGATTCCAAACAGCCCCAGCATTTT
V: TRBV2
J: TRBJ1-5
D: -
size: -

CDR3: CASSLEPMNTEAFF
DNA: TGTGCCAGCAGCCTCGAACCCATGAACACTGAAGCTTTCTTT
V: TRBV4-2
J: TRBJ1-1
D: -
size: -

CDR3: CASSTSGLGDEQYF
DNA: TGTGCCAGTAGTACTTCAGGGTTGGGGGACGAGCAGTACTTC
V: TRBV19
J: TRBJ2-7
D: -
size: -

CDR3: CASSIRLALNNEQFF
DNA: TGTGCCAGTAGTATCAGGCTAGCCCTCAACAATGAGCAGTTCTTC
V: TRBV19
J: TRBJ2-1
D: -
size: -

CDR3: CASSFEGQANEKLFF
DNA: TGTGCCAGCAGCTTCGAGGGACAGGCAAATGAAAAACTGTTTTTT
V: TRBV11-3
J: TRBJ1-4
D: TRBD1
size: -